This entry describes one T cell receptor beta chain. The target antigen is unknown. This record belongs to a study of blood T cells in healthy people across ages. Study details: About one barcoded beta molecule per two T cells was captured by template switching. Overall study findings and caveats: In the absence of known donor CMV status, changes in expanded clonotypes were possibly confounded. Getting older went along with TCR beta diversity per million T cells dropping roughly linearly.

Donation came from healthy Caucasian individuals in Russia who were aged roughly 6 to 100. The germline CDR1 and CDR2 sequences are DFQATT and SNEGSKA (reference sequence). The CDR3 runs 18 residues. V gave up 1 base and J gave up 2 bases; unmatched junction bases: 12. Together with a sample-barcoded 5' primer, a J-beta primer mix was included in a second PCR lasting about 7 to 11 cycles. One entry per CDR3 protein, called by TCRdb with MiXCR from the 5' RACE reads. The sample holds about 730,000 distinct CDR3 sequences, 35% to 45% seen once. J is TRBJ1-2 and V is TRBV20-1, with TRBD1 matching 11 bases. Sequenced input: blood. This TCR came from a woman aged 55-70 years in good health. The DNA for the CDR3 is TGCAGTGCTAGAGGGAATGGACAGGGGGCGAGCCCCAACTATGGCTACACCTTC. Translated, it gives CSARGNGQGASPNYGYTF.